This passage covers 25 T cell receptor beta chains from one sample sequenced in a study of cytomegalovirus exposure and HLA in healthy donors. Produced via immunoSEQ multiplex PCR; TCRdb's table is partial and in-frame only. The table lists under 200,000 clones, about 89% of them singletons. Sequenced input: PBMCs. All receptors derive from a woman aged 18-29 years in good health and CMV-seropositive.

The V gene is TRBV6-5, the J gene TRBJ1-2; 9 positions match TRBD1. The germline V gene encodes CDR1 MNHEY and CDR2 SVGAGI. Losses at the gene ends were 4 bases for V and 8 bases for J; bases not matched to a gene: 8. The CDR3 runs to 14 residues. The CDR3 DNA is TGTGCCAGCAGTTCCCCGGGACAGGGAAAGGGCTACACCTTC. Its protein is CASSSPGQGKGYTF.

The chain is built from TRBV5-5 and TRBJ1-1; D uncertain. CDR1 is SGHKS and CDR2 is YYEKEE in the germline V gene (reference sequence). The CDR3 spans 14 residues. The V and J ends lost 1 base and 4 bases respectively, with 11 bases between them. This CDR3 is CASSLLGGGTEAFF. The CDR3 DNA reads as TGTGCCAGCAGCTTGTTAGGTGGAGGCACTGAAGCTTTCTTT.

The chain uses TRBV7-8 and TRBJ2-2; 10 positions agree with TRBD2. Per germline, CDR1 SGHVS and CDR2 FQNEAQ. J gave up 1 base and V 5 bases, and 4 bases lay outside the gene matches. The CDR3 runs to 16 residues. The CDR3 DNA follows: TGTGCCAGCAGCCTTTTAGCGGGGGGGAACACCGGGGAGCTGTTTTTT. It encodes CASSLLAGGNTGELFF. Full variable domain (missing parts from reference TRBV7-8 and TRBJ2-2): GAGVSQSPRYKVAKRGQDVALRCDPISGHVSLFWYQQALGQGPEFLTYFQNEAQLDKSGLPSDRFFAERPEGSVSTLKIQRTQQEDSAVYLCASSLLAGGNTGELFFGEGSRLTVL.

This clone appeared once. The rearrangement uses TRBV19 and TRBJ1-5, with D perhaps matching TRBD1 (5 bases). Trimming stripped 3 bases from V and 3 bases from J, with 9 bases between. The germline V gene encodes CDR1 LNHDA and CDR2 SQIVND (reference sequence). This CDR3 is 14 amino acids long. CDR3 loop: CASSIQGINQPQHF. DNA of the CDR3: TGTGCCAGTAGTATCCAGGGTATCAATCAGCCCCAGCATTTT. The full variable domain, its missing parts supplied by reference TRBV19 and TRBJ1-5, is DGGITQSPKYLFRKEGQNVTLSCEQNLNHDAMYWYRQDPGQGLRLIYYSQIVNDFQKGDIAEGYSVSREKKESFPLTVTSAQKNPTAFYLCASSIQGINQPQHFGDGTRLSIL.

The chain is built from TRBV9 and TRBJ2-7; 7 bases fit TRBD1. This CDR3 spans 14 amino acids. Germline V gives CDR1 SGDLS, CDR2 YYNGEE. Germline trimming cut 2 bases from V and 5 bases from J; bases unmatched to any gene: 7. CDR3 sequence reads: CASSVTGSGDEQYF. The CDR3 DNA reads as TGTGCCAGCAGCGTGACAGGGTCAGGGGACGAGCAGTACTTC.

J is TRBJ2-7 and V is TRBV4-1; no reliable D call. Trimming removed 4 bases from V and 0 bases from J, with 13 bases in between. This CDR3 contains 15 residues. From germline, CDR1 is MGHRA and CDR2 YSYEKL. CDR3 DNA sequence: TGCGCCAGCAGCCTCCGGCTGCAGGTCTCCTACGAGCAGTACTTC. This translates into CASSLRLQVSYEQYF.

This chain uses TRBV19 with TRBJ2-7; 8 positions match TRBD1. V was pared by 2 bases and J by 3 bases, with 6 bases of the junction left unmatched. CDR1 LNHDA and CDR2 SQIVND come from the germline V gene (reference sequence). This CDR3 region has 15 residues. Written as DNA, the CDR3 is TGTGCCAGTAGTATAAGGCAGGGGGCGATCTACGAGCAGTACTTC. Translating gives CASSIRQGAIYEQYF.

This clone was seen a few times. The CDR3 sequence: CASSLGTENTEAFF. The CDR3 region has the DNA TGTGCCAGCAGCTTAGGAACAGAGAACACTGAAGCTTTCTTT. The chain has TRBV7-6 and TRBJ1-1; unclear D gene. The length of the CDR3 is 14 residues. CDR1 SGHVS and CDR2 FNYEAQ come from the germline V gene. Trimming removed 1 base from V and 1 base from J, with 7 bases in between. The full variable domain, its missing parts supplied by reference TRBV7-6 and TRBJ1-1, is GAGVSQSPRYKVTKRGQDVALRCDPISGHVSLYWYRQALGQGPEFLTYFNYEAQQDKSGLPNDRFSAERPEGSISTLTIQRTEQRDSAMYRCASSLGTENTEAFFGQGTRLTVV.

A word on this clone: This may arise from a read error, as a much more abundant clone is one base away. The rearrangement joins TRBV5-4 to TRBJ1-2; TRBD1 aligns across 8 bases. V lost 0 bases to trimming and J lost 5 bases; unmatched junction nucleotides: 0. The CDR3 totals 13 residues. CDR1 and CDR2 from the germline V gene are SGHNT and YYREEE (reference sequence). CDR3 sequence (DNA): TGTGCCAGCAGCTTGGACAGGGGGTATGGCTACACCTTC. Translation gives CASSLDRGYGYTF. The whole variable domain, remainder taken from reference TRBV5-4 and TRBJ1-2, is ETGVTQSPTHLIKTRGQQVTLRCSSQSGHNTVSWYQQALGQGPQFIFQYYREEENGRGNFPPRFSGLQFPNYSSELNVNALELDDSALYLCASSLDRGYGYTFGSGTRLTVV.

The J gene is TRBJ2-6, the V gene TRBV5-4; tentative D call: TRBD2 (5 bases). From germline, CDR1 is SGHNT and CDR2 YYREEE (reference sequence). The CDR3 has 17 amino acids. V gave up 0 bases and J gave up 2 bases, with 12 bases separating them. The CDR3 protein is CASSLGGITPGANVLTF. As DNA, the CDR3 is TGTGCCAGCAGCTTGGGAGGGATCACCCCTGGGGCCAACGTCCTGACTTTC.

The chain combines TRBV5-4 with TRBJ1-2, with 8 bases identical to TRBD1. V shed 4 bases, J shed 0 bases, and the junction held 5 bases outside the gene matches. The germline CDR1 and CDR2 sequences are SGHNT and YYREEE (reference sequence). The CDR3 is made up of 15 amino acids. The CDR3 spells CASSRGTGANYGYTF. As DNA, the CDR3 is TGTGCCAGCAGCCGGGGGACAGGAGCTAACTATGGCTACACCTTC.

The chain recombines TRBV18 with TRBJ1-5; weak D call: TRBD1 (6 bases). The length of the CDR3 is 15 residues. Between the trimmed V and J ends, which lost 3 bases and 0 bases, there was a span of 9 bases. Germline loops: CDR1 KGHSH, CDR2 LQKENI. Here the CDR3 reads CASSPGTTSNQPQHF. The CDR3 bases are TGTGCCAGCTCACCTGGGACAACTAGCAATCAGCCCCAGCATTTT.

J is TRBJ2-4 and V is TRBV28, with TRBD1 matching over 7 bases. Germline V lookup: CDR1 MDHEN, CDR2 SYDVKM. V lost 1 base, J lost 4 bases, and 7 bases stayed unmatched. The CDR3 runs to 16 residues. The CDR3 protein is CASSLLSFRGKNIQYF. The DNA of the CDR3 is TGTGCCAGCAGTTTATTGTCCTTCAGGGGGAAAAACATTCAGTACTTC.

V and J are TRBV14 and TRBJ2-1; 9 nucleotides match TRBD2. Germline CDR1 reads SGHDN; CDR2 reads FVKESK. V gave up 4 bases and J gave up 8 bases; unmatched junction bases: 12. CDR3 length: 16 residues. DNA for the CDR3: TGTGCCAGCAGCCTCCGACTAGCGGCGAGGTCGGATGAGCAGTTCTTC. Amino acid sequence: CASSLRLAARSDEQFF.

The rearrangement links TRBV29-1 to TRBJ2-7, with D maybe TRBD1 (7 bases). The germline CDR1 and CDR2 sequences are SQVTM and ANQGSEA. The CDR3 extends over 14 amino acids. Trimming removed 6 bases at V and 4 bases at J, with 19 bases between. CDR3 in amino acids: CSVVGVQGRYEQYF. Here the CDR3 DNA reads TGCAGCGTGGTTGGGGTACAGGGGAGGTACGAGCAGTACTTC.

The chain is built from TRBV5-5 and TRBJ2-7, with 7 bases lining up with TRBD1. CDR1 is SGHKS, CDR2 YYEKEE, per germline (reference sequence). V trimming: 2 bases; J trimming: 2 bases; junction bases outside the gene matches: 13. This CDR3 spans 17 amino acids. The CDR3 DNA sequence: TGTGCCAGCAGCTTAGGGTTGGGGCAGGGGGTTCCCTACGAGCAGTACTTC. Translation: CASSLGLGQGVPYEQYF.

A few counts support this clone. The chain uses TRBV19 and TRBJ2-7; 9 nucleotides agree with TRBD1. Germline values: CDR1 LNHDA, CDR2 SQIVND (reference sequence). The J segment lost 5 bases and the V segment lost 5 bases, leaving 10 bases of the junction unmatched. This CDR3 region has 15 residues. The chain's CDR3 is CASSVSGTGHDEQYF. CDR3 nucleotides: TGTGCCAGTAGTGTATCCGGGACAGGGCACGACGAGCAGTACTTC.

The chain employs TRBV9 and TRBJ2-7; TRBD1 might be the D (5 bases). The CDR3 runs 15 residues. The V gene lost 0 bases and the J gene lost 3 bases, with 13 bases spanning the gap. CDR1 and CDR2 (germline): SGDLS, YYNGEE. In DNA, the CDR3 is TGTGCCAGCAGCGTAGGAACAACAGGCATCTACGAGCAGTACTTC. Translated, it gives CASSVGTTGIYEQYF.

CDR3 amino acids: CSATGNTEAFF. DNA of the CDR3: TGCAGCGCCACCGGGAACACTGAAGCTTTCTTT. The chain has TRBV29-1 and TRBJ1-1; D is undetermined. Germline V gene lookup returns CDR1 SQVTM and CDR2 ANQGSEA. V lost 7 bases to trimming and J lost 1 base, with 7 bases between them. The CDR3 sequence is 11 residues long.

CDR3 sequence reads: CASSESGAAGPTYNEQFF. The CDR3 DNA follows: TGTGCCAGCAGTGAATCGGGAGCGGCGGGACCAACCTACAATGAGCAGTTCTTC. The chain recombines TRBV2 with TRBJ2-1, with D possibly being TRBD2 (6 bases). The CDR3 is made up of 18 amino acids. Germline V CDR1 and CDR2: SNHLY, FYNNEI. The ends were cut back, 2 bases at V and 2 bases at J, with 19 bases in the middle.

The chain is built from TRBV11-3 and TRBJ2-5; 12 nucleotides align to TRBD2. This CDR3 is built from 18 residues. CDR1 and CDR2 (germline): SGHNT, YENEEA. Trimming cost V 0 bases and J 1 base; bases outside gene matches: 6. The CDR3 protein is CASSLEVGLAGSQETQYF. DNA for the CDR3: TGTGCCAGCAGCTTAGAGGTAGGACTAGCGGGAAGCCAAGAGACCCAGTACTTC. The variable domain in full, completed from reference TRBV11-3 and TRBJ2-5, reads EAGVVQSPRYKIIEKKQPVAFWCNPISGHNTLYWYLQNLGQGPELLIRYENEEAVDDSQLPKDRFSAERLKGVDSTLKIQPAELGDSAVYLCASSLEVGLAGSQETQYFGPGTRLLVL.

As DNA, the CDR3 is TGTGCCAGCAGTCTTACTAGCGGGGATCCCTACGAGCAGTACTTC. Its protein product is CASSLTSGDPYEQYF. The genes are TRBV5-5 and TRBJ2-7, with TRBD2 matching 10 bases. The CDR3 spans 15 residues. The germline CDR1 and CDR2 sequences are SGHKS and YYEKEE (reference sequence). With 5 bases clipped from V and 2 bases from J, the junction kept 7 bases outside the gene matches.

This chain uses TRBV28 with TRBJ1-5; perhaps TRBD1 as D (6 bases). The germline V gene has CDR1 MDHEN and CDR2 SYDVKM. V lost 6 bases, J lost 8 bases, and 20 bases lay in between. The CDR3 runs to 15 residues. CDR3 sequence reads: CASSPDRNQDEPQHF. CDR3 coding DNA: TGTGCCAGCAGCCCCGACAGGAACCAAGATGAGCCCCAGCATTTT.

The chain has TRBV6-5 and TRBJ2-7; 7 bases align to TRBD1. The V gene end was trimmed by 5 bases and the J gene end by 2 bases; junction bases not matched to a gene: 9. CDR3 size: 15 residues. Germline CDR1 MNHEY, CDR2 SVGAGI. Here the CDR3 DNA reads TGTGCCAGCAGTGGCCAGGGACAGCGCCCCTACGAGCAGTACTTC. Amino acids: CASSGQGQRPYEQYF.

The chain couples TRBV5-6 to TRBJ2-1, with D unclear. Per germline, CDR1 SGHDT and CDR2 YYEEEE. V lost 1 base and J 5 bases, leaving 13 bases between the germline ends. The CDR3 extends over 15 amino acids. CDR3 residues: CASSLFLSSHNEQFF. DNA of the CDR3: TGTGCCAGCAGCTTGTTTCTATCATCCCACAATGAGCAGTTCTTC.